The 2 T cell receptor beta chains presented below share a single source sample, sequenced in a study of blood T cell repertoires in COVID-19. Data came from immunoSEQ multiplex PCR; TCRdb stores just in-frame clones and leaves some out. The sample carries 3,000 to 4,000 clones, around 90% recorded once. Sequenced input: peripheral blood. All receptors come from a woman in her 70s with active COVID-19.

The V and J genes are TRBV7-9 and TRBJ1-4, with 9 bases lining up with TRBD1. The CDR3 consists of 15 residues. The V and J ends lost 6 bases and 3 bases, in that order; junction bases with no gene match: 5. Germline V lookup: CDR1 SEHNR, CDR2 FQNEAQ (reference sequence). CDR3 residues: CASSNRGLANEKLFF. In nucleotides, the CDR3 is TGTGCCAGCAGTAACAGGGGGCTGGCTAATGAAAAACTGTTTTTT.

This clone was found once. The chain couples TRBV6-5 to TRBJ2-3, with 7 bases fitting TRBD1. This CDR3 contains 15 residues. Germline lookup yields CDR1 MNHEY and CDR2 SVGAGI. V dropped 6 bases and J dropped 4; count of bases not matched to a gene: 10. As DNA, the CDR3 is TGTGCCAGCAGGCCCTACAAGACAGGGTCAGATACGCAGTATTTT. Translation gives CASRPYKTGSDTQYF.